This T cell receptor beta chain is from a study of cytomegalovirus exposure and HLA in healthy donors. Looking at the study overall: Among the approximately 400 genotyped donors, 81% were placed in the Caucasian-associated ancestry cluster. Notes on the study in general: The study labeled 180 or so TCR beta chains cytomegalovirus-associated.

Though nominally healthy at sampling, donors likely had unrecorded immune exposures. The CDR3 extends over 16 amino acids. The germline CDR1 and CDR2 sequences are SGHTA and FQGNSA. About this clone itself: Antigen unknown.

The PCR contained 60 Vbeta and 13 Jbeta primers. Data came from immunoSEQ multiplex PCR; TCRdb stores just in-frame clones and leaves some out. The table includes about 160,000 clones, about four fifths detected once. The source material was PBMCs. The chain combines TRBV7-2 with TRBJ2-5, with 9 bases that match TRBD2. The DNA matches TRBJ2-7 better at its end, which makes the J call doubtful. This TCR derives from a woman between 45 and 60 years old in good health and CMV-seropositive. The CDR3 DNA reads as TGTGCCAGCAGCCCGCGGGGGGGCGGGAGGACCTACGAGCAGTACTTC. Translation: CASSPRGGGRTYEQYF.